The 28 T cell receptor beta chains in this list originate from one sample, sequenced in a study of T-cell reconstitution after alpha-beta-depleted transplantation in children. Unique molecular identifiers featured in how the TCRbeta library was prepared. One entry per CDR3 protein, called by TCRdb with MiXCR from the PCR reads. The data show some 75,000 distinct CDR3 sequences, roughly 6.6% seen once. The sequencing here drew on PBMCs from the stem cell graft donor, taken from the stem cell graft. All receptors come from a human donor who donated a stem cell graft to a child with acute lymphoblastic leukemia.

At least ten counts were recorded for this clonotype. This chain uses TRBV4-1 with TRBJ1-2, with a tentative D call TRBD1 (6 bases). V shed 5 bases and J shed 2 bases, with 12 bases lying between them. From germline, CDR1 is MGHRA and CDR2 YSYEKL. The CDR3 is 14 amino acids. The CDR3 nucleotides read TGCGCCAGCAGCGCCCGGCAGGGGAACTATGGCTACACCTTC. It translates to CASSARQGNYGYTF.

This clonotype appeared many times. The V call is TRBV9, the J call TRBJ2-2; 7 bases line up with TRBD1. Germline assignment: CDR1 SGDLS and CDR2 YYNGEE. This CDR3 region has 17 residues. V trimming: 1 base; J trimming: 2 bases; junction bases outside the gene matches: 8. This CDR3 reads CASSVSKQGINTGELFF. The CDR3 DNA sequence: TGTGCCAGCAGCGTATCCAAACAGGGGATCAACACCGGGGAGCTGTTTTTT.

This clonotype has at least ten counts. The chain is built from TRBV7-2 and TRBJ1-2; D not certain. The V end lost 1 base, the J end lost 6 bases, and 6 bases lay between the germline ends. CDR1 SGHTA and CDR2 FQGNSA come from the germline V gene. This CDR3 region has 12 residues. CDR3 residues: CASSLVLDGYTF. CDR3 DNA sequence: TGTGCCAGCAGCTTAGTCCTAGATGGCTACACCTTC.

At least ten counts were recorded for this clonotype. V gene TRBV28 combines with J gene TRBJ2-1; D unresolved. Germline CDR1 and CDR2: MDHEN and SYDVKM. The CDR3 runs to 17 residues. V shed 5 bases and J shed 3 bases, with 20 bases lying between them. DNA for the CDR3: TGTGCCAGCAGTGAACCTGGCGACCCTCATCTCTACAATGAGCAGTTCTTC. Amino acids: CASSEPGDPHLYNEQFF.

This clonotype was seen ten or more times. The chain uses TRBV18 and TRBJ1-1; no definite D call. This CDR3 is built from 14 residues. The germline V gene has CDR1 KGHSH and CDR2 LQKENI. Trimming took 5 bases from V and 1 from J, leaving 11 bases between them. As DNA, the CDR3 is TGTGCCAGCTCAAGAGGACTTTCGAACACTGAAGCTTTCTTT. Protein product: CASSRGLSNTEAFF.

This clonotype was observed many times. This sequence joins TRBV5-1 and TRBJ2-1; no clear D. This CDR3 contains 15 residues. Trimming cost V 0 bases and J 8 bases, with 15 bases left between them. Germline V CDR1 and CDR2: SGHRS, YFSETQ. CDR3 in DNA: TGCGCCAGCAGCTTGGCGGGCAGCCTCGATTATGAGCAGTTCTTC. This gives the protein CASSLAGSLDYEQFF.

This clonotype was seen more than once but under ten times. The J gene is TRBJ2-1, the V gene TRBV5-1; D remains ambiguous. Germline values: CDR1 SGHRS, CDR2 YFSETQ. The CDR3 spans 14 residues. The V end lost 3 bases, the J end lost 3 bases, and 10 bases lay between the germline ends. The CDR3 protein is CASSSESGYNEQFF. CDR3 DNA sequence: TGCGCCAGCAGCTCGGAGTCAGGCTACAATGAGCAGTTCTTC.

This clonotype appeared many times. The CDR3 region has the DNA TGTGCCAGCAGCCCAGGACGGAGCAATCAGCCCCAGCATTTT. It yields the protein CASSPGRSNQPQHF. The chain links TRBV12-3 or TRBV12-4 to TRBJ1-5; D gene ambiguous. The CDR3 covers 14 residues. V gave up 6 bases and J gave up 1 base, with 10 bases separating them.

This clonotype was counted at least ten times. DNA of the CDR3: TGCAGTGCTAGAGGTGGGAGTGGCACAGATACGCAGTATTTT. The encoded protein is CSARGGSGTDTQYF. This chain connects TRBV20-1 to TRBJ2-3, with TRBD2 as a possible D gene (5 bases). This CDR3 spans 14 amino acids. Germline loops: CDR1 DFQATT, CDR2 SNEGSKA (reference sequence). V lost 1 base, J lost 1 base, and 9 bases lay in between.

The chain joins TRBV4-2 to TRBJ2-7, with 8 bases aligning to TRBD2. V shed 1 base and J 5 bases; nucleotides not matched to a gene: 4. The CDR3 length is 14 residues. CDR1 is LGHNA and CDR2 is YNFKEQ in the germline V gene. CDR3 sequence reads: CASSQVSGSDEQYF. The CDR3 bases are TGTGCCAGCAGCCAAGTCAGCGGGAGTGACGAGCAGTACTTC.

The sample holds many counts of this clonotype. The V and J genes are TRBV7-6 and TRBJ2-1, with D perhaps matching TRBD2 (5 bases). Per germline, CDR1 SGHVS and CDR2 FNYEAQ. V dropped 1 base and J dropped 5 bases, with 15 bases sitting between them. The CDR3 is made up of 16 amino acids. CDR3 DNA: TGTGCCAGCAGCTTAGTCACGGCTAGCCCTCACAATGAGCAGTTCTTC. This sequence encodes CASSLVTASPHNEQFF.

This clonotype has ten or more counts. This chain joins TRBV7-2 and TRBJ1-2; a weak D match, TRBD1 (6 bases). CDR3 length: 17 residues. The V and J ends lost 2 bases and 1 base respectively, with 17 bases between them. Germline V gives CDR1 SGHTA, CDR2 FQGNSA. DNA of the CDR3: TGTGCCAGCAGCTTATGGCCGGGACACCGATTTAACTATGGCTACACCTTC. This translates into CASSLWPGHRFNYGYTF.

This clonotype was seen repeatedly, ten times or more. The chain uses TRBV20-1 and TRBJ2-1; TRBD2 matches at 12 bases. This CDR3 is built from 15 residues. V lost 5 bases to trimming and J lost 5 bases; unmatched junction nucleotides: 7. Per germline, CDR1 DFQATT and CDR2 SNEGSKA (reference sequence). CDR3 sequence reads: CSAATSGRSHNEQFF. CDR3 coding DNA: TGCAGTGCTGCGACTAGCGGGAGATCTCACAATGAGCAGTTCTTC.

This clonotype was picked up a small number of times. The V and J genes are TRBV4-1 and TRBJ1-3, with D possibly matching TRBD1 (6 bases). The length of the CDR3 is 16 residues. V shed 0 bases and J shed 4 bases, with 13 bases lying between them. In germline, CDR1 is MGHRA, CDR2 YSYEKL. In nucleotides, the CDR3 is TGCGCCAGCAGCCAAGAACTAAGGGGGACCGGAAACACCATATATTTT. Its translation is CASSQELRGTGNTIYF.

This clonotype was counted only a few times. The genes are TRBV27 and TRBJ2-2, with D perhaps TRBD1 (6 bases). Germline CDR1 MNHEY, CDR2 SMNVEV (reference sequence). Between the trimmed V and J ends, which lost 1 base and 5 bases, there was a span of 11 bases. This CDR3 has 15 residues. The chain's CDR3 is CASSLLDRTTGELFF. The CDR3 DNA reads as TGTGCCAGCAGTTTATTGGACAGAACGACCGGGGAGCTGTTTTTT.

This clonotype has at least ten counts. V is TRBV29-1 and J is TRBJ2-5; 7 bases match TRBD2. The germline V gene has CDR1 SQVTM and CDR2 ANQGSEA. With 3 bases clipped from V and 2 bases from J, the junction kept 3 bases outside the gene matches. The CDR3 consists of 13 residues. Here the CDR3 reads CSVDFGGQETQYF. The CDR3 DNA reads as TGCAGCGTTGATTTCGGGGGGCAAGAGACCCAGTACTTC.

At least ten counts were recorded for this clonotype. V gene TRBV4-3 combines with J gene TRBJ1-2; 7 bases match TRBD1. The CDR3 runs 15 residues. Trimming at V came to 1 base and at J to 4 bases, leaving 6 bases not matched to a gene. The germline CDR1 and CDR2 sequences are LGHNA and YSLEER. The chain's CDR3 is CASSQGDRAAYGYTF. The CDR3 bases are TGCGCCAGCAGCCAAGGAGACAGGGCAGCCTATGGCTACACCTTC.

This clonotype was seen ten or more times. The J gene is TRBJ1-1, the V gene TRBV5-1; maybe TRBD1 (6 bases). Trimming removed 1 base from V and 3 bases from J, with 16 bases in between. Germline CDR1 and CDR2: SGHRS and YFSETQ. This CDR3 spans 16 amino acids. The DNA for the CDR3 is TGCGCCAGCAGCTTGTACAGGGAGAGATGGTACACTGAAGCTTTCTTT. It specifies CASSLYRERWYTEAFF.

The chain employs TRBV6-6 and TRBJ2-1, with a tentative D call TRBD1 (6 bases). V was pared by 2 bases and J by 0 bases, with 17 bases between. The germline V gene encodes CDR1 MNHNY and CDR2 SVGAGI (reference sequence). This CDR3 region has 18 residues. The CDR3 reads CASSYPEQGKSSYNEQFF. The CDR3 DNA reads as TGTGCCAGCAGTTACCCGGAACAGGGAAAAAGCTCCTACAATGAGCAGTTCTTC.

This clonotype was seen ten or more times. The V gene is TRBV7-9, the J gene TRBJ1-6; 11 nucleotides align to TRBD1. The CDR3 runs to 16 residues. CDR1 and CDR2 from the germline V gene are SEHNR and FQNEAQ (reference sequence). The ends lost 5 bases at V and 9 bases at J; junction bases unmatched: 9. The CDR3 here is CASSPPGQGASSPLHF. The DNA of the CDR3 is TGTGCCAGCAGCCCCCCAGGACAGGGGGCGAGTTCACCCCTCCACTTT.

This clonotype turned up a few times. The genes are TRBV18 and TRBJ1-5; 8 bases agree with TRBD1. Trimming cost V 2 bases and J 5 bases; bases outside gene matches: 8. Germline V gene data show CDR1 as KGHSH and CDR2 as LQKENI. This CDR3 is 16 amino acids long. The CDR3 loop is CASSPEGHRGDQPQHF. The CDR3 DNA is TGTGCCAGCTCACCAGAAGGTCACAGGGGGGATCAGCCCCAGCATTTT.

There are many counts of this clonotype. The chain joins TRBV24-1 to TRBJ1-2; 8 bases are a match to TRBD1. The V and J ends lost 0 bases and 8 bases, in that order; junction bases with no gene match: 7. The CDR3 covers 15 residues. CDR1 is KGHDR and CDR2 is SFDVKD in the germline V gene. CDR3 residues: CATSDLGQGAEGYTF. CDR3 nucleotides: TGTGCCACCAGTGATTTGGGCCAGGGGGCAGAAGGCTACACCTTC.

This clonotype appeared a few times. This chain joins TRBV27 and TRBJ1-1; D gene uncertain. Germline V gene lookup returns CDR1 MNHEY and CDR2 SMNVEV (reference sequence). The CDR3 consists of 15 residues. V lost 5 bases and J lost 5, with 18 bases in between. The CDR3 spells CASSPGRASSTEAFF. CDR3 nucleotides: TGTGCCAGCAGTCCCGGGAGGGCATCGAGTACTGAAGCTTTCTTT.

This clonotype was detected many times. This chain uses TRBV9 with TRBJ1-1; D is ambiguous. V shed 0 bases and J shed 1 base, with 4 bases lying between them. CDR1 is SGDLS, CDR2 YYNGEE, per germline. This CDR3 spans 13 amino acids. CDR3 region: CASSVDANTEAFF. The CDR3 nucleotides read TGTGCCAGCAGCGTAGATGCGAACACTGAAGCTTTCTTT. Full variable domain (outside the CDR3, taken from reference TRBV9 and TRBJ1-1): DSGVTQTPKHLITATGQRVTLRCSPRSGDLSVYWYQQSLDQGLQFLIQYYNGEERAKGNILERFSAQQFPDLHSELNLSSLELGDSALYFCASSVDANTEAFFGQGTRLTVV.

This clonotype was seen at least ten times. This chain connects TRBV18 to TRBJ1-6, with 10 bases that match TRBD1. The CDR3 has 15 residues. CDR1 and CDR2 from the germline V gene are KGHSH and LQKENI. V was clipped by 3 bases and J by 10 bases; unmatched bases: 6. CDR3 coding DNA: TGTGCCAGCTCACCGACAGGGGGCTGGGTATCACCCCTCCACTTT. It specifies CASSPTGGWVSPLHF.

This clonotype occurred many times. This chain joins TRBV5-1 and TRBJ2-2; 7 bases agree with TRBD2. Per the germline V gene, CDR1 is SGHRS and CDR2 is YFSETQ. The J segment lost 8 bases and the V segment lost 1 base, leaving 2 bases of the junction unmatched. The CDR3 extends over 13 amino acids. DNA of the CDR3: TGCGCCAGCAGCTTGACTAGCGCGGGGGAGCTGTTTTTT. As protein: CASSLTSAGELFF.

The table lists this clonotype with many counts. The chain has TRBV5-1 and TRBJ1-2, with TRBD1 matching 8 bases. Per the germline V gene, CDR1 is SGHRS and CDR2 is YFSETQ. This CDR3 has 14 amino acids. V shed 5 bases and J 2 bases; nucleotides not matched to a gene: 5. The CDR3 here is CASRMGQANYGYTF. The CDR3, as DNA: TGCGCCAGCAGAATGGGACAGGCAAACTATGGCTACACCTTC.

Worth noting for this clonotype: A much larger clone differs by one base, so this may be a read error. This CDR3 fails to terminate in the conserved phenylalanine or tryptophan, so it likely reflects a read error. CDR3 nucleotides: TGTGCCAGCAGTTCAATCCAGCAGGGGGACTATGGCTACACCTCC. Its translation: CASSSIQQGDYGYTS. This chain joins TRBV28 and TRBJ1-2, with TRBD1 identical over 7 bases. Germline values: CDR1 MDHEN, CDR2 SYDVKM. V shed 4 bases and J 3 bases; nucleotides not matched to a gene: 8. The CDR3 extends over 15 amino acids.